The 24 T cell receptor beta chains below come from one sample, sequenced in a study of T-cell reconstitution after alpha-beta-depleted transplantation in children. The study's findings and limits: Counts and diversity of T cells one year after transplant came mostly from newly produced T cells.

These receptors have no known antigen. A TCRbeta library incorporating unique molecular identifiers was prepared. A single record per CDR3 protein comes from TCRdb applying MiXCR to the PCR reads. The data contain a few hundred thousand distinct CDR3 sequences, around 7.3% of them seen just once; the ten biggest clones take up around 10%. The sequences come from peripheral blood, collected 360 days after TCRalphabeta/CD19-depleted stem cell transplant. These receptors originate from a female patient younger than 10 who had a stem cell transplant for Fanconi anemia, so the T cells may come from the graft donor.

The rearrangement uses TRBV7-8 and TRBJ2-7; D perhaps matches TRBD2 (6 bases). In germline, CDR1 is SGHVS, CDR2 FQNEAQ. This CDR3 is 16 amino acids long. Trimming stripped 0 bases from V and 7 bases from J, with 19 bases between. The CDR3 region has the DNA TGTGCCAGCAGCTTAGCAAGGGGAATCGGGGCGGGGGAGCAGTACGTC. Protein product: CASSLARGIGAGEQYV.

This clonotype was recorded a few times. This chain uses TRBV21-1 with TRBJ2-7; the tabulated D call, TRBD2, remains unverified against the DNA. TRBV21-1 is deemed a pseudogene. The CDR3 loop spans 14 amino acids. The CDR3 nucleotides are TGTGCCAGCCTCGGCCCGAGCAGCTCCTACGAGCAGTACGTC. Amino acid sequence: CASLGPSSSYEQYV.

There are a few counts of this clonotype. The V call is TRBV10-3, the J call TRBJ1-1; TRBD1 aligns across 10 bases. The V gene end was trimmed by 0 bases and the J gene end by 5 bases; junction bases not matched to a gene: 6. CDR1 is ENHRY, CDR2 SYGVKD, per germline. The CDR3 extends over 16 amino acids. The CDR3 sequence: CAISESRTGGGTEAFF. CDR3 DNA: TGTGCCATCAGTGAGTCTAGGACAGGGGGTGGAACTGAAGCTTTCTTT.

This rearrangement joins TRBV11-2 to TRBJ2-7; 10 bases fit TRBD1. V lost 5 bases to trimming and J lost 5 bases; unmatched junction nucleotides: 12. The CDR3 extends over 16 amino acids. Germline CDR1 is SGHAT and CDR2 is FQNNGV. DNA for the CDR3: TGTGCCAGCAGCAAACGGGGGACAGGGGATAGGGACGAGCAGTACTTC. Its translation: CASSKRGTGDRDEQYF.

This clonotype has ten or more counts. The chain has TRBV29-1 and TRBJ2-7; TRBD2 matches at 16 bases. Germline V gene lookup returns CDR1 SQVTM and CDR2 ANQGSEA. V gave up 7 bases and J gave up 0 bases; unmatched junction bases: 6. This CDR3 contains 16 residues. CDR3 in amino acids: CSAGLAGGGPSYEQYF. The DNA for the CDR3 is TGCAGCGCGGGACTAGCGGGAGGGGGACCCTCCTACGAGCAGTACTTC.

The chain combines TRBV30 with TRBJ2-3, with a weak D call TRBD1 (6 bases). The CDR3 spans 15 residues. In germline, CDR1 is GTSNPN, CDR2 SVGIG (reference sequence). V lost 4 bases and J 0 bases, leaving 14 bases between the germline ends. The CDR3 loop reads CAWMPDSISTDTQYF. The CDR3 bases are TGTGCCTGGATGCCGGACAGTATTAGCACAGATACGCAGTATTTT.

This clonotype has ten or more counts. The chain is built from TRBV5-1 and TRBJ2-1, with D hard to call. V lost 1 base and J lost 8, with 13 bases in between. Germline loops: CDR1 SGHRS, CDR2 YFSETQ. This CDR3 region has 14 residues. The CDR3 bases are TGCGCCAGCAGCTTGTATGCCAGTTTTGATGAGCAGTTCTTC. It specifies CASSLYASFDEQFF.

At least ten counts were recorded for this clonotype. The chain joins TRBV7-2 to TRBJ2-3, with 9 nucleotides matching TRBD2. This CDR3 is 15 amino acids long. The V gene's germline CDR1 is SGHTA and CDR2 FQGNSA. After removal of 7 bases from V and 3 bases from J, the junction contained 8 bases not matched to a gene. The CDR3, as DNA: TGTGCCAGCACCATGAGCGGGAGGAGGACAGATACGCAGTATTTT. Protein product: CASTMSGRRTDTQYF.

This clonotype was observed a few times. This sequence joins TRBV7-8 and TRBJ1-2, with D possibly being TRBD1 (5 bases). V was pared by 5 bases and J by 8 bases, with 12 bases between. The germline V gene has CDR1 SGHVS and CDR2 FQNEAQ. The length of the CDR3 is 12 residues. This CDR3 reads CASSHPKGGYTF. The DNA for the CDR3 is TGTGCCAGCAGCCACCCTAAGGGGGGCTACACCTTC.

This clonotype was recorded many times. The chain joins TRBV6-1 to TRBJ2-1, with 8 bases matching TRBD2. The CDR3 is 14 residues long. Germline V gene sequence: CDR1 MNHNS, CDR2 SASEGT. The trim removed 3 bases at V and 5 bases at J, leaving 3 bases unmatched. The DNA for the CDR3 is TGTGCCAGCAGTGACACAGCGGGGGACAATGAGCAGTTCTTC. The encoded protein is CASSDTAGDNEQFF.

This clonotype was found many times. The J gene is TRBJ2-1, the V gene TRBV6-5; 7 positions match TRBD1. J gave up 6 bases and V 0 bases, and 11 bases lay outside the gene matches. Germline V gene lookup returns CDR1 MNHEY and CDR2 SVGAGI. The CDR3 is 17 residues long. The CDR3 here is CASSYSLTGALGNEQFF. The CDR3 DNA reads TGTGCCAGCAGTTACTCGTTAACAGGGGCGTTGGGCAATGAGCAGTTCTTC.

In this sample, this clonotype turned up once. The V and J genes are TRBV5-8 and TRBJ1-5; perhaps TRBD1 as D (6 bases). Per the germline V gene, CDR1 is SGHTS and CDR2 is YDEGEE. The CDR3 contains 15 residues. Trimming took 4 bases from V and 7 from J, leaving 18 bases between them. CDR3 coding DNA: TGTGCCAGCAGCCCAGACTTGGGGGCCGGGCAGCCCCAGCATTTT. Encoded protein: CASSPDLGAGQPQHF.

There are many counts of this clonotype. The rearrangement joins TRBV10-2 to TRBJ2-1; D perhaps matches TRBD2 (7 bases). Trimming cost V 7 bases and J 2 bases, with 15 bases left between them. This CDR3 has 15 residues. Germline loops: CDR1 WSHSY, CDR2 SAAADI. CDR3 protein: CASTFFGGPYNEQFF. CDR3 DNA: TGCGCCAGCACCTTCTTCGGGGGGCCCTACAATGAGCAGTTCTTC.

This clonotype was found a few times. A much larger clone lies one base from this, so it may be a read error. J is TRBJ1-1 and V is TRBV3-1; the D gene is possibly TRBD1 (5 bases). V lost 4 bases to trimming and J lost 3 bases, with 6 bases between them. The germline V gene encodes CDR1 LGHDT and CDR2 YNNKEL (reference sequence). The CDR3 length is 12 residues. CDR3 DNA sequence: TGTGCCAGCAGCCGGGGGTACACTGAAGCTTTCTTT. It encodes CASSRGYTEAFF.

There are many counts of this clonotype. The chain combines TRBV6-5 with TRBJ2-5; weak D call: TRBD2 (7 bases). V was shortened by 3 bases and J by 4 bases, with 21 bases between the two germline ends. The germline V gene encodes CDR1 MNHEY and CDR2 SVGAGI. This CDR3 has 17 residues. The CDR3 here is CASSYEAGEGTLETQYF. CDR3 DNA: TGTGCCAGCAGTTATGAGGCAGGGGAGGGAACCTTAGAGACCCAGTACTTC.

This CDR3 is CASSELASGGNEQFF. CDR3 DNA sequence: TGTGCCAGCAGTGAATTGGCTAGCGGGGGAAATGAGCAGTTCTTC. The chain has TRBV2 and TRBJ2-1; TRBD2 matches 10 bases. From germline, CDR1 is SNHLY and CDR2 FYNNEI. This CDR3 is built from 15 residues. V shed 2 bases, J shed 7 bases, and the junction held 5 bases outside the gene matches.

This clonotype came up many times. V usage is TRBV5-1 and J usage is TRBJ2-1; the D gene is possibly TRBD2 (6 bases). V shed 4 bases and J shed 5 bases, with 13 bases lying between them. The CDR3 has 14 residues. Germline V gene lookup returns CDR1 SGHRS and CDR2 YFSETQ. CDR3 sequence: CASSRDSQNNEQFF. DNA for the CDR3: TGCGCCAGCAGCAGGGACTCGCAGAACAATGAGCAGTTCTTC.

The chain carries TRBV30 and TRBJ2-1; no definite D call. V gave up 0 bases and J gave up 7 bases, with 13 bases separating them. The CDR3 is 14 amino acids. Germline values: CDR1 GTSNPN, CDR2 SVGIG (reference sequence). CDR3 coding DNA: TGTGCCTGGAGTGTCGGCTGGTTGGGGAATGAGCAGTTCTTC. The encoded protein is CAWSVGWLGNEQFF.

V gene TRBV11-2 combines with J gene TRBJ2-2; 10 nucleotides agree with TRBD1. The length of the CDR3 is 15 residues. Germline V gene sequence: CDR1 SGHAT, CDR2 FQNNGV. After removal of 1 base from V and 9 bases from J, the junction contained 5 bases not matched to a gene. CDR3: CASSLGRTGGRELFF. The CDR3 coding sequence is TGTGCCAGCAGCTTAGGGCGGACAGGGGGAAGGGAGCTGTTTTTT.

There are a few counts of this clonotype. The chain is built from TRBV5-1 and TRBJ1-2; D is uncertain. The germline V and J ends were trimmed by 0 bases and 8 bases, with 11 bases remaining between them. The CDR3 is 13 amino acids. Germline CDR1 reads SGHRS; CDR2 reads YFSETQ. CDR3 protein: CASSLAGGRGYTF. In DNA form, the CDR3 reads TGCGCCAGCAGCTTGGCCGGAGGGCGCGGCTACACCTTC.

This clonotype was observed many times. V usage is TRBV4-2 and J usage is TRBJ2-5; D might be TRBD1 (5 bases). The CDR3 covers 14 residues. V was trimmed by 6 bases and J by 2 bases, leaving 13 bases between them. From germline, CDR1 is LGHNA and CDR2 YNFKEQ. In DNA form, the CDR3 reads TGTGCCAGCAGGAAAGAAGGGGCACAAGAGACCCAGTACTTC. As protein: CASRKEGAQETQYF.

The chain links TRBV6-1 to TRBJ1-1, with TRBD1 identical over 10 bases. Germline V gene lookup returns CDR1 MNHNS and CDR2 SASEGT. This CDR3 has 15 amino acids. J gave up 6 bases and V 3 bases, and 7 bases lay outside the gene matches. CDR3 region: CASSEIPGQGSEAFF. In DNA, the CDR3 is TGTGCCAGCAGTGAGATACCGGGACAGGGGTCTGAAGCTTTCTTT.

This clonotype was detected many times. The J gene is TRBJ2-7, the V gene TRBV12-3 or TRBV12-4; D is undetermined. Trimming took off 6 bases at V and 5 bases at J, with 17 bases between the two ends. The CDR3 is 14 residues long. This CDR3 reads CASSPSLSVDEQYF. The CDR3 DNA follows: TGTGCCAGCAGCCCATCCCTTTCGGTGGACGAGCAGTACTTC.

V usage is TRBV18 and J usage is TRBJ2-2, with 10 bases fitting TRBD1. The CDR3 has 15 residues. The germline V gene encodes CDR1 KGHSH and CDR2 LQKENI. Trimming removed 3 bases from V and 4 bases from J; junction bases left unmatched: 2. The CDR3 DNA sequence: TGTGCCAGCTCACCGTGGACAGGGGGCACCGGGGAGCTGTTTTTT. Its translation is CASSPWTGGTGELFF.